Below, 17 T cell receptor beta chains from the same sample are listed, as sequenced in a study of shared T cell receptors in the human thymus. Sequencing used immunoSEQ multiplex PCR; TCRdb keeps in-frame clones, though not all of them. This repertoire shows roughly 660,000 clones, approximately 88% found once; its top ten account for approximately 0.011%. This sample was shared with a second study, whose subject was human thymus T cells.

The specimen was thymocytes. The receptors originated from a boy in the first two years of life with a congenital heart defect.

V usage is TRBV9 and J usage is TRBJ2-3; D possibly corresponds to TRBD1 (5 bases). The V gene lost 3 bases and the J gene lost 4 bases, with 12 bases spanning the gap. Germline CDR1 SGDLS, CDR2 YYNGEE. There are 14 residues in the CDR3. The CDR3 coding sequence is TGTGCCAGCAGCGAAAAGGGGCCTGCAGATACGCAGTATTTT. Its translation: CASSEKGPADTQYF. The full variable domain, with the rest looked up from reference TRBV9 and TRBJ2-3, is DSGVTQTPKHLITATGQRVTLRCSPRSGDLSVYWYQQSLDQGLQFLIQYYNGEERAKGNILERFSAQQFPDLHSELNLSSLELGDSALYFCASSEKGPADTQYFGPGTRLTVL.

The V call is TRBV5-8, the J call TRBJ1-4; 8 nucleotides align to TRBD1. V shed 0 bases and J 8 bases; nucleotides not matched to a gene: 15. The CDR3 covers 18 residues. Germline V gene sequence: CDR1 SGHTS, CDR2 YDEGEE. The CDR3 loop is CASSLVRQGSDVGEKLFF. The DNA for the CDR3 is TGTGCCAGCAGCTTGGTCAGACAGGGGTCCGATGTGGGAGAAAAACTGTTTTTT.

In DNA form, the CDR3 reads TGTGCCAGCAGCGCCGAGCAGGGACTCTCGGAGCAGTACTTC. This sequence encodes CASSAEQGLSEQYF. The chain carries TRBV6-5 and TRBJ2-7, with a tentative D call TRBD2 (6 bases). Germline CDR1 MNHEY, CDR2 SVGAGI. This CDR3 contains 14 residues. Trimming stripped 6 bases from V and 7 bases from J, with 19 bases between.

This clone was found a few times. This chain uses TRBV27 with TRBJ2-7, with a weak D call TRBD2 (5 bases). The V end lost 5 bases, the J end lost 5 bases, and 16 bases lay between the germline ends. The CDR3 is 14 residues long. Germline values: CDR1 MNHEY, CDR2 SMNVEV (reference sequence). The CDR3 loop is CASSPRGFLDEQYF. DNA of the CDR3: TGTGCCAGCAGTCCCCGAGGGTTTCTGGACGAGCAGTACTTC.

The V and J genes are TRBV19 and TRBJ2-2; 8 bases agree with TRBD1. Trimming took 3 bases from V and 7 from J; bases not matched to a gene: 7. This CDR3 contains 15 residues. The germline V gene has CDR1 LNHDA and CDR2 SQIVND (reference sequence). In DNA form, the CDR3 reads TGTGCCAGTAGTATCGTCAGGGGGCAGGACGGGGAGCTGTTTTTT. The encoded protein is CASSIVRGQDGELFF.

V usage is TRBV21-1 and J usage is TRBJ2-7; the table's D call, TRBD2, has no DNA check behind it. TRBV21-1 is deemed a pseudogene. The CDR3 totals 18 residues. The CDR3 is CASSTATSGRPGRCEQYF. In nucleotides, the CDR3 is TGTGCCAGCAGCACCGCGACTAGCGGGAGGCCCGGTAGATGCGAGCAGTACTTC.

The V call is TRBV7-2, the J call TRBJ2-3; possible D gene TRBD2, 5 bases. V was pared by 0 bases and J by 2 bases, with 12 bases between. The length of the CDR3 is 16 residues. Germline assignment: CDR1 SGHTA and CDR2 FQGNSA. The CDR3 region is CASSLALAGLTDTQYF. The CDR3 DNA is TGTGCCAGCAGCTTAGCGCTCGCGGGCCTCACAGATACGCAGTATTTT.

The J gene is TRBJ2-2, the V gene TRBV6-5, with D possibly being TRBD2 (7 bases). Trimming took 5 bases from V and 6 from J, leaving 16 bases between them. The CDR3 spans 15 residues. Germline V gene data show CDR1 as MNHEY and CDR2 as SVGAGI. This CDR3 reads CASSPNRGGAGELFF. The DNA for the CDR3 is TGTGCCAGCAGTCCCAACCGAGGGGGGGCCGGGGAGCTGTTTTTT.

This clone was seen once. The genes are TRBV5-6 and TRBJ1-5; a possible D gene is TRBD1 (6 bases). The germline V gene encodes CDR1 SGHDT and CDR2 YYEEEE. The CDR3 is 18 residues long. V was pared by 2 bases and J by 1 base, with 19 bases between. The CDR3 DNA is TGTGCCAGCAGCTTTTATGGTTCAGGGGAAGAGAGCAATCAGCCCCAGCATTTT. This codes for CASSFYGSGEESNQPQHF.

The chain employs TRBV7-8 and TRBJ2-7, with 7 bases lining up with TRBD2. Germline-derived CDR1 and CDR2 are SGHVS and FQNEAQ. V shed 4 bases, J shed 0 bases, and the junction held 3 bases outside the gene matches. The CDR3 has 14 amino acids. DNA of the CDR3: TGTGCCAGCAGCTCTGGACTAGTCTCCTACGAGCAGTACTTC. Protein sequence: CASSSGLVSYEQYF.

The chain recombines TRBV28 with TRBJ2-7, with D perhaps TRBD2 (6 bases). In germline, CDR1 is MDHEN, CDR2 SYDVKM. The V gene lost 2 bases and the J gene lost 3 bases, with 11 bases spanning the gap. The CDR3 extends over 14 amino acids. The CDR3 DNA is TGTGCCAGCAGTTTAGCGGGGCGAAACTACGAGCAGTACTTC. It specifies CASSLAGRNYEQYF.

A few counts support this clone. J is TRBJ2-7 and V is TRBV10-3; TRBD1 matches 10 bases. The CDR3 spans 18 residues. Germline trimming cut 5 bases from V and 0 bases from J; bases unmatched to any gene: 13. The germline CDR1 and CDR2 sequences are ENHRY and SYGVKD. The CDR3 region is CAISPGTKGQGDSYEQYF. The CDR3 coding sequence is TGTGCCATCAGTCCCGGAACGAAAGGACAGGGGGACTCCTACGAGCAGTACTTC.

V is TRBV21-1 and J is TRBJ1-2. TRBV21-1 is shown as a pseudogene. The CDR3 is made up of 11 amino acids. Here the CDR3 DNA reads TGTGCCAGCAGCAAAGAAGAGGGCTACACCTTC. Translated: CASSKEEGYTF.

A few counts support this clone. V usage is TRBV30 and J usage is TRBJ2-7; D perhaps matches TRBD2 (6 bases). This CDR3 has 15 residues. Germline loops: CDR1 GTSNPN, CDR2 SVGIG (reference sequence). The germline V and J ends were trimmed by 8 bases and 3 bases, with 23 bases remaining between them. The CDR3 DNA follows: TGTGCCCTCCTGAATCGACTGGAGGGAAGCTACGAGCAGTACTTC. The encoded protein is CALLNRLEGSYEQYF. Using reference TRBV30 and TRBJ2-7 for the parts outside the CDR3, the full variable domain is SQTIHQWPATLVQPVGSPLSLECTVEGTSNPNLYWYRQAAGRGLQLLFYSVGIGQISSEVPQNLSASRPQDRQFILSSKKLLLSDSGFYLCALLNRLEGSYEQYFGPGTRLTVT.

CDR3 residues: CATRGTSEFTTSYNEQFF. DNA for the CDR3: TGCGCCACCCGGGGGACTAGCGAATTTACAACCTCCTACAATGAGCAGTTCTTC. J is TRBJ2-1 and V is TRBV10-2, with TRBD2 matching 10 bases. V lost 10 bases and J lost 0; bases outside the gene matches: 15. The CDR3 is made up of 18 amino acids. Looked up from germline, CDR1 is WSHSY and CDR2 is SAAADI.

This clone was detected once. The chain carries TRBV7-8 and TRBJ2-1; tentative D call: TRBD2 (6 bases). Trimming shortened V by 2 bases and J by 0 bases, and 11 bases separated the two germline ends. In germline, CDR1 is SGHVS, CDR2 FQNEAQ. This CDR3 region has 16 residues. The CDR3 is CASSLTLAISYNEQFF. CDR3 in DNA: TGTGCCAGCAGCTTAACTCTAGCGATCTCCTACAATGAGCAGTTCTTC.

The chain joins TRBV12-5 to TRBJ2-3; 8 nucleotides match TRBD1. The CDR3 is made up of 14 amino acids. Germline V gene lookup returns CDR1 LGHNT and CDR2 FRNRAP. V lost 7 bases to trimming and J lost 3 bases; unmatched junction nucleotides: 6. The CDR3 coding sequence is TGTGCTAGTGCCAGGGGGCGGATGACAGATACGCAGTATTTT. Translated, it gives CASARGRMTDTQYF.